This TCR beta chain derives from a study of molecular identifiers for immune sequencing clone quantification. A word on this clonotype: A much larger clonotype is one base distant, so this may be a read error.

CDR1 is SGHVS and CDR2 is FNYEAQ in the germline V gene. The CDR3 totals 14 residues. TCRdb ran MiXCR on the PCR reads and lists one entry per CDR3 protein. Seen here are over 550,000 distinct CDR3 sequences, roughly 27% observed once, and the top ten hold 0.6% to 0.9%. The sample taken for sequencing was naive CD8+ T cells from blood, with Jurkat cell RNA spiked in. The subset was: FACS-sorted CD8+CD4-CCR7+CD45RA+ naive T cells. The V and J genes are TRBV7-6 and TRBJ2-3; D is ambiguous. This clonotype originated in a human donor in good health. Some libraries in this study had Jurkat cell RNA spiked in. The CDR3 protein is CAISLDFAMDTQYF. The CDR3 DNA is TGTGCCATCAGCTTAGATTTCGCCATGGATACGCAGTATTTT.